One and the same sample provided the 10 T cell receptor beta chains below, sequenced in a study of spatial heterogeneity in lung cancer. The time point: sample taken at primary tumor resection. TCRdb re-called the 5' RACE reads with MiXCR, one entry per CDR3 protein. The repertoire holds 6,500 to 9,000 distinct CDR3 sequences, about 8.3% seen once, with about half in the top ten. The sample here was PBMCs, taken at surgery. The source of these receptors is a male donor with early-stage non-small cell lung cancer.

This clonotype has ten or more counts. This sequence joins TRBV6-1 and TRBJ1-2; TRBD1 agrees at 8 bases. This CDR3 is built from 14 residues. Unmatched junction bases numbered 6, after V lost 3 bases and J lost 6 bases. Germline-derived CDR1 and CDR2 are MNHNS and SASEGT. The CDR3 loop reads CASSDHRGSDGYTF. The CDR3 DNA is TGTGCCAGCAGTGATCACAGGGGGAGTGATGGCTACACCTTC.

Only a few counts were recorded for this clonotype. This chain joins TRBV19 and TRBJ2-1, with D perhaps TRBD1 (6 bases). Between the trimmed V and J ends, which lost 5 bases and 3 bases, there was a span of 17 bases. Germline V gene data show CDR1 as LNHDA and CDR2 as SQIVND (reference sequence). The CDR3 contains 16 residues. This CDR3 reads CASSPRQAAGYNEQFF. The CDR3 DNA follows: TGTGCCAGTAGTCCGCGACAGGCCGCGGGCTACAATGAGCAGTTCTTC.

This clonotype was recorded many times. The V call is TRBV19, the J call TRBJ2-2; D might be TRBD1 (5 bases). This CDR3 comprises 13 residues. Germline values: CDR1 LNHDA, CDR2 SQIVND (reference sequence). The V end lost 5 bases, the J end lost 6 bases, and 10 bases lay between the germline ends. The chain's CDR3 is CASSAPTAGELFF. CDR3 in DNA: TGTGCCAGTAGTGCACCGACAGCCGGGGAGCTGTTTTTT. Drawing the rest from reference TRBV19 and TRBJ2-2, the complete variable domain is DGGITQSPKYLFRKEGQNVTLSCEQNLNHDAMYWYRQDPGQGLRLIYYSQIVNDFQKGDIAEGYSVSREKKESFPLTVTSAQKNPTAFYLCASSAPTAGELFFGEGSRLTVL.

This clonotype has at least ten counts. The rearrangement links TRBV12-3 or TRBV12-4 to TRBJ2-5, with 11 bases that match TRBD2. V trimming: 5 bases; J trimming: 2 bases; junction bases outside the gene matches: 7. CDR3 length equals 16 residues. The CDR3 region has the DNA TGTGCCAGCAGTCCGTTCGGGACTAGCGGTCAAGAGACCCAGTACTTC. This translates into CASSPFGTSGQETQYF.

This clonotype has ten or more counts. J is TRBJ1-6 and V is TRBV6-5; the D is unclear. Germline V gene lookup returns CDR1 MNHEY and CDR2 SVGAGI. V gave up 0 bases and J gave up 6 bases, with 15 bases separating them. This CDR3 region has 17 residues. The CDR3 nucleotides are TGTGCCAGCAGTTACTCATCCCCACAGTTCCTTAATTCACCCCTCCACTTT. Its protein product is CASSYSSPQFLNSPLHF.

The table lists this clonotype with many counts. This sequence joins TRBV12-3 or TRBV12-4 and TRBJ2-7; D uncertain. V lost 5 bases, J lost 3 bases, and 11 bases lay in between. The CDR3 has 13 residues. The CDR3 region is CASSPESRYEQYF. The CDR3 nucleotides are TGTGCCAGCAGTCCCGAATCACGCTACGAGCAGTACTTC.

This clonotype appeared many times. The gene calls are TRBV5-1 and TRBJ1-2; TRBD1 aligns across 9 bases. Germline V lookup: CDR1 SGHRS, CDR2 YFSETQ. The J segment lost 3 bases and the V segment lost 5 bases, leaving 5 bases of the junction unmatched. There are 14 residues in the CDR3. CDR3 amino acids: CASRLQGADYGYTF. The CDR3 nucleotides are TGCGCCAGCAGACTACAGGGGGCCGACTATGGCTACACCTTC.

This clonotype was found many times. The J gene is TRBJ2-1, the V gene TRBV7-3; weak D call: TRBD2 (6 bases). The CDR3 is 15 residues long. Germline values: CDR1 SGHTA, CDR2 FQGTGA. Trimming left V 1 base short and J 4 bases short, with 11 bases between. The CDR3 reads CASSLSASAYNEQFF. The DNA for the CDR3 is TGTGCCAGCAGCTTAAGCGCTAGCGCTTACAATGAGCAGTTCTTC.

In its sample, this clonotype was seen many times. The V call is TRBV3-1, the J call TRBJ2-7; D is uncertain. Germline V gene data show CDR1 as LGHDT and CDR2 as YNNKEL (reference sequence). V lost 5 bases, J lost 3 bases, and 5 bases lay in between. This CDR3 has 11 amino acids. This CDR3 reads CASSSNYEQYF. CDR3 DNA: TGTGCCAGCAGCTCGAACTACGAGCAGTACTTC.

The chain couples TRBV7-9 to TRBJ2-5; 9 bases match TRBD1. The CDR3 sequence is 16 residues long. Germline-derived CDR1 and CDR2 are SEHNR and FQNEAQ (reference sequence). Losses at the gene ends were 5 bases for V and 2 bases for J; bases not matched to a gene: 9. The CDR3: CASSPPDRGIQETQYF. CDR3 sequence (DNA): TGTGCCAGCAGCCCACCCGACAGGGGGATTCAAGAGACCCAGTACTTC.